These T cell receptor beta chains were read from a single sample in a study of blood T cell repertoires in COVID-19. This table comes from immunoSEQ multiplex PCR, and its TCRdb copy is limited to in-frame clones, with some not included. The top ten hold 0.85% to 1% of the sample, which has approximately 290,000 clones, roughly 84% seen once. Sequenced input: peripheral blood. The source of these receptors is a human donor with COVID-19, enrolled during active disease. The donor label of this sample is uncertain. CDR3s include the opening cysteine and the closing phenylalanine or tryptophan. The D gene is left open where the match is weak. Clone size is not always given. Where it is, it says once, few, many or a class for expanded clones.

CDR3aa	CDR3nt	v_gene	j_gene	d_gene	abundance
CASSSGTGYRSYTF	TGTGCCAGCAGCTCCGGGACAGGGTATAGGAGCTACACCTTC	TRBV7-9	TRBJ1-2	TRBD1	-
CASSSPGQGSTGELFF	TGTGCCAGCAGCTCCCCGGGACAGGGAAGCACCGGGGAGCTGTTTTTT	TRBV7-3	TRBJ2-2	TRBD1	-
CASSLAGLGGETQYF	TGTGCCAGCAGCTTAGCGGGACTAGGGGGGGAGACCCAGTACTTC	TRBV7-3	TRBJ2-5	TRBD2	-
CASSIVGKLSDEQYF	TGTGCCAGTAGTATAGTTGGAAAGCTGAGCGACGAGCAGTACTTC	TRBV19	TRBJ2-7	-	-
CASSLLRGEAFF	TGTGCCAGCAGTTTACTTCGGGGTGAAGCTTTCTTT	TRBV27	TRBJ1-1	-	-
CASSYLAGVGDTQYF	TGTGCCAGCAGTTACCTAGCGGGAGTGGGAGATACGCAGTATTTT	TRBV6-5	TRBJ2-3	TRBD2	-
CASSLELDTQYF	TGTGCCAGCAGTTTAGAGCTAGATACGCAGTATTTT	TRBV28	TRBJ2-3	-	once
CASSLDGREGSEQYF	TGTGCCAGCAGCTTGGACGGGCGGGAGGGTTCCGAGCAGTACTTC	TRBV11-1	TRBJ2-7	TRBD2	-
CASSLDDVGDYEQYF	TGCGCCAGCAGCCTGGACGACGTAGGAGACTACGAGCAGTACTTC	TRBV5-1	TRBJ2-7	-	-
CASSGDSRNQPQHF	TGTGCCAGCAGTGGGGACTCCCGCAATCAGCCCCAGCATTTT	TRBV2	TRBJ1-5	-	-
CSASRASGFADTQYF	TGCAGTGCTAGTAGGGCTAGCGGGTTCGCAGATACGCAGTATTTT	TRBV20-1	TRBJ2-3	TRBD2	-
CASSVVRGANTEAFF	TGTGCCAGCAGCGTAGTCAGGGGGGCGAACACTGAAGCTTTCTTT	TRBV9	TRBJ1-1	TRBD1	-
CASSPGLAGAGEQFF	TGCGCCAGCAGCCCGGGACTAGCGGGAGCCGGTGAGCAGTTCTTC	TRBV5-1	TRBJ2-1	TRBD2	-
CASKPPGTGGREQYF	TGTGCCAGCAAACCCCCCGGGACAGGGGGCCGGGAGCAGTACTTC	TRBV6-5	TRBJ2-7	TRBD1	once
CAWSIGGRETQYF	TGTGCCTGGAGTATTGGCGGGCGAGAGACCCAGTACTTC	TRBV30	TRBJ2-5	-	-
CASSYSGRGTDTQYF	TGCGCCAGCAGTTATAGCGGGAGAGGCACAGATACGCAGTATTTT	TRBV5-1	TRBJ2-3	TRBD2	-
CASSIQTENYGYTF	TGTGCCAGCAGCATACAAACAGAAAACTATGGCTACACCTTC	TRBV11-1	TRBJ1-2	-	-
CASSLRGSGVGDTQYF	TGTGCCAGCAGCTTAAGAGGATCGGGAGTTGGGGATACGCAGTATTTT	TRBV11-2	TRBJ2-3	-	-
CASSWTGGTEAFF	TGTGCCAGCAGTTGGACAGGGGGCACTGAAGCTTTCTTT	TRBV12-3/TRBV12-4	TRBJ1-1	TRBD1	-
CASTPGRLNTEAFF	TGTGCCAGCACCCCGGGGAGATTGAACACTGAAGCTTTCTTT	TRBV27	TRBJ1-1	-	once
CASSLAGGPHNEQFF	TGTGCCAGCAGTTTAGCGGGAGGGCCCCACAATGAGCAGTTCTTC	TRBV28	TRBJ2-1	TRBD2	-
CASSVNPGQGSQKLFF	TGTGCCAGCAGCGTAAATCCGGGACAGGGATCCCAAAAACTGTTTTTT	TRBV9	TRBJ1-4	TRBD1	-
CSASGEETQYF	TGCAGTGCTAGTGGCGAAGAGACCCAGTACTTC	TRBV20-1	TRBJ2-5	-	-
CASSSKTSGGNEQYF	TGCGCCAGCAGCTCCAAGACTAGCGGGGGGAACGAGCAGTACTTC	TRBV5-1	TRBJ2-7	TRBD2	-
CASSELRLITYGYTF	TGTGCCAGCAGTGAACTCAGACTGATTACCTATGGCTACACCTTC	TRBV2	TRBJ1-2	-	-
CASSLRYLNEKLFF	TGTGCCAGCAGCTTGCGCTACCTTAATGAAAAACTGTTTTTT	TRBV5-6	TRBJ1-4	-	few
CASDFVGRGSGYTF	TGTGCCAGCGACTTCGTGGGCAGGGGAAGCGGCTACACCTTC	TRBV5-6	TRBJ1-2	-	-
CAIMEQGTKDYGYTF	TGTGCCATTATGGAGCAGGGGACGAAGGACTATGGCTACACCTTC	TRBV19	TRBJ1-2	-	-
CASSQDVSPSGTQYF	TGTGCCAGCAGCCAAGACGTTTCCCCTTCGGGTACCCAGTACTTC	TRBV3-1/TRBV3-2	TRBJ2-5	-	-
CASSRDTGLFNEQFF	TGTGCCAGCAGTCGGGACACTGGGTTGTTCAATGAGCAGTTCTTC	TRBV27	TRBJ2-1	-	-
CASSQDSGNQPQHF	TGCGCCAGCAGCCAAGATTCAGGCAATCAGCCCCAGCATTTT	TRBV4-1	TRBJ1-5	-	-
CASSLAAPRQGYYEQYF	TGTGCCAGCAGCTTAGCCGCACCACGACAGGGATACTACGAGCAGTACTTC	TRBV7-8	TRBJ2-7	TRBD1	few
CASSSSWTGATYEQYF	TGTGCCAGCAGTTCGTCTTGGACAGGGGCAACCTACGAGCAGTACTTC	TRBV6-6	TRBJ2-7	TRBD1	few
CASSPAQDQPQHF	TGTGCCAGCTCACCGGCCCAGGATCAGCCCCAGCATTTT	TRBV18	TRBJ1-5	-	-
CASSEFGTGGNGYTF	TGTGCCAGCAGTGAATTCGGGACAGGGGGTAATGGCTACACCTTC	TRBV2	TRBJ1-2	TRBD1	once
CASSFGTNTEAFF	TGTGCCAGCAGCTTTGGCACGAACACTGAAGCTTTCTTT	TRBV7-9	TRBJ1-1	-	-
CASGVLYEQYF	TGTGCTAGTGGCGTTTTGTACGAGCAGTACTTC	TRBV12-5	TRBJ2-7	-	-
CASSLGGTGEPQHF	TGTGCCAGCAGCTTAGGCGGGACAGGGGAGCCCCAGCATTTT	TRBV7-9	TRBJ1-5	TRBD1	-
CSARQENQYF	TGCAGTGCTAGACAAGAGAACCAGTACTTC	TRBV20-1	TRBJ2-5	-	-
CASSKREGTGSSYNEQFF	TGTGCCAGCAGCAAAAGGGAAGGGACAGGGAGCTCCTACAATGAGCAGTTCTTC	TRBV21-1	TRBJ2-1	-	-
CAWSAPDWGNTEAFF	TGTGCCTGGAGTGCCCCGGACTGGGGGAACACTGAAGCTTTCTTT	TRBV30	TRBJ1-1	-	-
CASSLRVRETQYF	TGTGCCAGCAGCCTTCGGGTACGGGAGACCCAGTACTTC	TRBV3-1/TRBV3-2	TRBJ2-5	-	-
CASSFAGTAEQYF	TGTGCCAGCAGCTTCGCGGGGACAGCCGAGCAGTACTTC	TRBV7-3	TRBJ2-7	-	few
CASSGQRQETQYF	TGTGCCAGCAGTGGACAACGCCAAGAGACCCAGTACTTC	TRBV2	TRBJ2-5	-	-
CAISEGGWGTTNEKLFF	TGTGCCATCAGTGAGGGGGGCTGGGGCACAACTAATGAAAAACTGTTTTTT	TRBV10-3	TRBJ1-4	-	-
CASSLGLAGEQYF	TGTGCCAGCAGTCTCGGACTAGCCGGCGAGCAGTACTTC	TRBV6-2/TRBV6-3	TRBJ2-7	TRBD2	-
CAWSGTNYGYTF	TGTGCCTGGAGTGGGACAAACTATGGCTACACCTTC	TRBV30	TRBJ1-2	-	-
CASSSGVEMNTEAFF	TGTGCCAGCAGCTCAGGGGTGGAAATGAACACTGAAGCTTTCTTT	TRBV7-9	TRBJ1-1	-	-
CASTFGGGRYGYTF	TGTGCCAGCACCTTTGGCGGGGGCAGGTATGGCTACACCTTC	TRBV5-4	TRBJ1-2	-	-
CASSLGGFSYNEQFF	TGCGCCAGCAGCTTGGGCGGCTTTAGTTACAATGAGCAGTTCTTC	TRBV5-1	TRBJ2-1	-	-
CASSSMTGEGETQYF	TGTGCCAGCAGCTCGATGACAGGGGAGGGAGAGACCCAGTACTTC	TRBV7-9	TRBJ2-5	-	-